The text below deals with one T cell receptor (beta chain). This sample was taken from a study of OX40 agonist ivuxolimab in advanced cancers. Study background: Ivuxolimab is an agonistic anti-OX40 (CD134) antibody, and patients were treated with it.

TCRdb keeps only in-frame clones here, not all; method: immunoSEQ multiplex PCR. The sample has roughly 150,000 clones; 94% are singletons. Per germline, CDR1 LGHNA and CDR2 YSLEER. V lost 4 bases to trimming and J lost 2 bases, with 20 bases between them. The CDR3 runs 17 residues. This TCR was sampled from an adult with an advanced solid tumor such as melanoma, head and neck, liver or kidney cancer. Sequencing was performed on CD4+ or CD8+ T cells sorted from blood, taken in a trial of the OX40 agonist ivuxolimab. The chain combines TRBV4-3 with TRBJ1-2, with D tentatively TRBD1 (5 bases). This chain's CDR3 is CASSLEPPRGLNYGYTF. The CDR3 DNA sequence: TGCGCCAGCAGCCTAGAACCGCCGAGGGGCCTAAACTATGGCTACACCTTC.